The following is a TCR beta chain sequence with its context. Its antigen remains unidentified. Here immunoSEQ multiplex PCR was the method, and the copy in TCRdb shows in-frame clones only, minus some. The table lists over 95,000 clones, 80% to 90% of them singletons. This CDR3 has 13 amino acids. V lost 2 bases and J 5 bases, leaving 12 bases between the germline ends. Germline-derived CDR1 and CDR2 are SQVTM and ANQGSEA. The sample originates from a study of T cell responses to AZD1222 COVID-19 vaccine. Across the whole study: Second doses were pooled across both intervals (about 4 or about 12 weeks).

Whole-study results and caveats: Nearly half of spike-specific TCRs reportedly go after variant regions that carry no mutations. Donors in the cohort were predominantly white British and more often female, and clonal diversity was possibly underestimated. Just a handful of people given AZD1222 tested seropositive at baseline.

The TCR was taken from an adult in good health. The input for sequencing was peripheral blood, taken on day 0 of AZD1222 vaccination. The rearrangement links TRBV29-1 to TRBJ1-1, with a tentative D call TRBD1 (6 bases). The CDR3, as DNA: TGCAGCGTTGAAAACAGGGTTGGGACTGAAGCTTTCTTT. Residues: CSVENRVGTEAFF. Looking up the rest from reference TRBV29-1 and TRBJ1-1 gives the full variable domain: SAVISQKPSRDICQRGTSLTIQCQVDSQVTMMFWYRQQPGQSLTLIATANQGSEATYESGFVIDKFPISRPNLTFSTLTVSNMSPEDSSIYLCSVENRVGTEAFFGQGTRLTVV.